What follows describes a single T cell receptor (beta chain). The sample originates from a study of shared clonotypes between healthy human individuals. The assay was immunoSEQ multiplex PCR, and TCRdb's table has in-frame clones only and misses some. The sample has 1,100,000 or so clones, around 78% seen once. This receptor was identified in a young man in good health. Some clones in this sample may be carry-over from other donors' samples. The material sequenced was memory CD4+ T cells from PBMCs. Subset described: CD45RA-negative fraction.

CDR3 sequence (DNA): TGTGCCAGCAGCGTGTCTAGCGGGCTTACCTACGAGCAGTACTTC. Translated, it gives CASSVSSGLTYEQYF. The chain employs TRBV9 and TRBJ2-7; TRBD2 agrees at 8 bases. CDR1 is SGDLS, CDR2 YYNGEE, per germline. The J segment lost 2 bases and the V segment lost 2 bases, leaving 6 bases of the junction unmatched. The CDR3 runs to 15 residues.